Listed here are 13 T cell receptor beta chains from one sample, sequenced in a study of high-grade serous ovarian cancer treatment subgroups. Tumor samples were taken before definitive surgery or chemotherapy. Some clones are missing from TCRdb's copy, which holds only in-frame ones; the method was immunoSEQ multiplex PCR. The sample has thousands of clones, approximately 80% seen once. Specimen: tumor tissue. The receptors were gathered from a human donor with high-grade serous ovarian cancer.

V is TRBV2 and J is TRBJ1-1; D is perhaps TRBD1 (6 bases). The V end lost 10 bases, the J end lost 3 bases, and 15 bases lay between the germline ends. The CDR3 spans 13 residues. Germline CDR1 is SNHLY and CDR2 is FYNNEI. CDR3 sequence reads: CATLDSLDTEAFF. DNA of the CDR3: TGTGCCACCCTGGACAGTCTGGACACTGAAGCTTTCTTT.

CDR3 DNA sequence: TGTGCCAGCAGCTTAGCAGGCGGTTATCAGCCCCAGCATTTT. Residues: CASSLAGGYQPQHF. This chain uses TRBV7-9 with TRBJ1-5; D not certain. The CDR3 sequence is 14 residues long. Germline V CDR1 and CDR2: SEHNR, FQNEAQ (reference sequence). V lost 0 bases and J lost 5, with 8 bases in between. Supplemented by reference TRBV7-9 and TRBJ1-5, the full variable domain reads DTGVSQNPRHKITKRGQNVTFRCDPISEHNRLYWYRQTLGQGPEFLTYFQNEAQLEKSRLLSDRFSAERPKGSFSTLEIQRTEQGDSAMYLCASSLAGGYQPQHFGDGTRLSIL.

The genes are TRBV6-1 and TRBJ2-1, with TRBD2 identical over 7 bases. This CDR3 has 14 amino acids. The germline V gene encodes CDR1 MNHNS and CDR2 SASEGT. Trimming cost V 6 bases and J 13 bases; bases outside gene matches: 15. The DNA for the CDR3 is TGTGCCAGCAGCGGCGGGGGTACACAGATGGAACAGTTCTTC. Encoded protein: CASSGGGTQMEQFF.

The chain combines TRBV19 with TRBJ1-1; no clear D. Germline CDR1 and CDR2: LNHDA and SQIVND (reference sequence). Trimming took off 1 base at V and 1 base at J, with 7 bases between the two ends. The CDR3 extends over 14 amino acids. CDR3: CASSIGQQNTEAFF. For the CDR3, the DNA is TGTGCCAGTAGTATAGGGCAGCAGAACACTGAAGCTTTCTTT.

The CDR3 nucleotides are TGTGCCAGCAGCTCTCCCCGGGGGGGAGTTTGGAATTCACCCCTCCACTTT. Its protein product is CASSSPRGGVWNSPLHF. The chain is built from TRBV7-9 and TRBJ1-6, with a possible D match to TRBD1 (5 bases). Per germline, CDR1 SEHNR and CDR2 FQNEAQ (reference sequence). The V end was cut by 4 bases, the J end by 7 bases, with 20 bases between. CDR3 size: 17 residues.

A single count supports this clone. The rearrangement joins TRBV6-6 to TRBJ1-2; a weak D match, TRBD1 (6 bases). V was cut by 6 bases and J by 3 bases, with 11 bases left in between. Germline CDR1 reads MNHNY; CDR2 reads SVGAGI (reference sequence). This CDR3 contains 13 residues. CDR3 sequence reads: CASRLDRHYGYTF. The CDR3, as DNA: TGTGCCAGCAGATTGGACAGACACTATGGCTACACCTTC.

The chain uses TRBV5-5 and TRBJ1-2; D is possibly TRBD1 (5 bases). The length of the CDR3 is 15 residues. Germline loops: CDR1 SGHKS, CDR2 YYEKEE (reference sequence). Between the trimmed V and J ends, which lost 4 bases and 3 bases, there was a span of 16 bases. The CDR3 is CASSPGLGVDYGYTF. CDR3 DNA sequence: TGTGCCAGCAGCCCCGGACTGGGGGTAGACTATGGCTACACCTTC.

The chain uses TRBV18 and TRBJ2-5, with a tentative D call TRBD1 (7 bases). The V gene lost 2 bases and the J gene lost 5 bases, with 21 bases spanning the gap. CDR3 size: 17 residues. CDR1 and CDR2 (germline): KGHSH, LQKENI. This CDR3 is CASSPTHLGGGYETQYF. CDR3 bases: TGTGCCAGCTCACCAACACATCTAGGAGGGGGCTACGAGACCCAGTACTTC. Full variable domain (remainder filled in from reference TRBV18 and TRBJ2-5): NAGVMQNPRHLVRRRGQEARLRCSPMKGHSHVYWYRQLPEEGLKFMVYLQKENIIDESGMPKERFSAEFPKEGPSILRIQQVVRGDSAAYFCASSPTHLGGGYETQYFGPGTRLLVL.

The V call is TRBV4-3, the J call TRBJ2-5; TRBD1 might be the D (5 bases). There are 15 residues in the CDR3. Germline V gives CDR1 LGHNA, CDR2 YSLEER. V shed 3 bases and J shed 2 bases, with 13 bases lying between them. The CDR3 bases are TGCGCCAGCAGCCAGCTTACAGGAGAACAAGAGACCCAGTACTTC. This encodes CASSQLTGEQETQYF.

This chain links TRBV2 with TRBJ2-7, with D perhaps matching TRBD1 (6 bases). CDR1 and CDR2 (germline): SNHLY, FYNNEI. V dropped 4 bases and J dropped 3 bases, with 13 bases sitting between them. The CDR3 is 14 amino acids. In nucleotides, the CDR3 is TGTGCCAGCAGTGCTACCGGACAGTACTACGAGCAGTACTTC. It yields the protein CASSATGQYYEQYF.

The CDR3 spells CASSEWLGQISDTQYF. DNA for the CDR3: TGTGCCAGCAGTGAATGGTTGGGACAGATATCAGATACGCAGTATTTT. The chain employs TRBV6-1 and TRBJ2-3, with 7 nucleotides matching TRBD1. J lost 4 bases, V lost 2 bases, and 9 bases had no gene match. CDR1 and CDR2 (germline): MNHNS, SASEGT. The CDR3 sequence is 16 residues long.

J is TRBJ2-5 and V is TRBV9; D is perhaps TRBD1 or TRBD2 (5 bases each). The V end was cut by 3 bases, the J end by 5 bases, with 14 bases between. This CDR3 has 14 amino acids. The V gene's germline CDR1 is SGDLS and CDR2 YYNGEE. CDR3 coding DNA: TGTGCCAGCAGCGCGGTGGACGAGGGGGAGACCCAGTACTTC. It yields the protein CASSAVDEGETQYF.

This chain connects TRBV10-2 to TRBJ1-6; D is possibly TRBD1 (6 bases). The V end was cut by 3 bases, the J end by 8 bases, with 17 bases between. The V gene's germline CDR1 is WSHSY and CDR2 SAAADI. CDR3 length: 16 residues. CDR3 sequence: CASSDRGGAFDSPLHF. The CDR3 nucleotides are TGCGCCAGCAGTGATCGAGGGGGGGCTTTCGATTCACCCCTCCACTTT.